The rows below give T cell receptor beta chains drawn from one sample of a study of shared clonotypes between healthy human individuals. The protocol was immunoSEQ multiplex PCR, while the TCRdb copy is restricted to in-frame clones and leaves out a portion. The sample shows 500,000 to 700,000 clones, 90% to 95% of them seen only once. The sample was naive CD8+ T cells sorted from blood. The receptors originated from a woman aged 25 to 39 in good health. CDR3s include the opening cysteine and the closing phenylalanine or tryptophan. Each record gives: D gene, J gene, clone size, V gene, CDR3 protein, CDR3 DNA. A D gene is named only where the DNA matches it firmly. Where a row states a size, it is once, few, many or the class of an expanded clone; other rows omit it.

D gene: .
J gene: TRBJ1-1
clone size: .
V gene: TRBV28
CDR3 protein: CASAYRAWGTEAFF
CDR3 DNA: TGTGCCAGCGCGTACAGGGCCTGGGGCACTGAAGCTTTCTTT

D gene: .
J gene: TRBJ2-5
clone size: .
V gene: TRBV28
CDR3 protein: CASSLLGDNQETQYF
CDR3 DNA: TGTGCCAGCAGTTTATTAGGGGACAACCAAGAGACCCAGTACTTC

D gene: .
J gene: TRBJ2-7
clone size: few
V gene: TRBV15
CDR3 protein: CATSRDTEQIAYEQYF
CDR3 DNA: TGTGCCACCAGCAGAGATACCGAACAGATTGCCTACGAGCAGTACTTC

D gene: TRBD2
J gene: TRBJ2-3
clone size: .
V gene: TRBV7-3
CDR3 protein: CASSFEAGLTDTQYF
CDR3 DNA: TGTGCCAGCAGCTTTGAAGCGGGACTCACAGATACGCAGTATTTT

D gene: TRBD2
J gene: TRBJ2-3
clone size: .
V gene: TRBV5-4
CDR3 protein: CASSSPGLAGGRGRDTQYF
CDR3 DNA: TGTGCCAGCAGCTCACCGGGACTAGCGGGAGGGCGAGGTAGAGATACGCAGTATTTT

D gene: .
J gene: TRBJ1-2
clone size: once
V gene: TRBV30
CDR3 protein: CAWRGSGYWYGYTF
CDR3 DNA: TGTGCCTGGCGCGGCTCAGGGTATTGGTATGGCTACACCTTC

D gene: .
J gene: TRBJ1-5
clone size: .
V gene: TRBV30
CDR3 protein: CAWSDQGSNQPQHF
CDR3 DNA: TGTGCCTGGAGTGACCAAGGGAGCAATCAGCCCCAGCATTTT

D gene: TRBD1
J gene: TRBJ2-7
clone size: .
V gene: TRBV28
CDR3 protein: CASSAPRDSPVGEQYF
CDR3 DNA: TGTGCCAGCAGTGCGCCCCGGGACAGCCCTGTGGGCGAGCAGTACTTC

D gene: .
J gene: TRBJ1-5
clone size: .
V gene: TRBV4-2
CDR3 protein: CASSQSHSTYQPQHF
CDR3 DNA: TGTGCCAGCAGCCAATCTCACAGTACCTATCAGCCCCAGCATTTT

D gene: .
J gene: TRBJ1-1
clone size: .
V gene: TRBV5-4
CDR3 protein: CASSPTSVYAASDTEAFF
CDR3 DNA: TGTGCCAGCAGCCCTACCTCAGTTTATGCCGCGTCGGACACTGAAGCTTTCTTT

D gene: .
J gene: TRBJ1-5
clone size: .
V gene: TRBV19
CDR3 protein: CATRGGSQRLQHF
CDR3 DNA: TGTGCCACCCGTGGGGGAAGTCAACGTTTACAGCATTTT

D gene: .
J gene: TRBJ2-2
clone size: .
V gene: TRBV19
CDR3 protein: CASSTPFRRSGELFF
CDR3 DNA: TGTGCCAGTAGTACCCCGTTCAGACGTTCGGGGGAGCTGTTTTTT

D gene: .
J gene: TRBJ2-2
clone size: .
V gene: TRBV19
CDR3 protein: CASRTGSGELFF
CDR3 DNA: TGTGCCAGCAGAACAGGGAGCGGGGAGCTGTTTTTT

D gene: .
J gene: TRBJ2-7
clone size: .
V gene: TRBV9
CDR3 protein: CASSVNSGLTYEQYF
CDR3 DNA: TGTGCCAGCAGCGTAAATTCGGGACTGACCTACGAGCAGTACTTC

D gene: .
J gene: TRBJ2-1
clone size: .
V gene: TRBV9
CDR3 protein: CASSVAGIGNEQFF
CDR3 DNA: TGTGCCAGCAGCGTAGCAGGGATCGGCAATGAGCAGTTCTTC

D gene: .
J gene: TRBJ1-1
clone size: .
V gene: TRBV28
CDR3 protein: CASGDTEAFF
CDR3 DNA: TGTGCCAGCGGGGACACTGAAGCTTTCTTT

D gene: TRBD2
J gene: TRBJ2-7
clone size: .
V gene: TRBV29-1
CDR3 protein: CSVTHPSGRDYEQYF
CDR3 DNA: TGCAGCGTTACACACCCTAGCGGGAGGGACTACGAGCAGTACTTC

D gene: .
J gene: TRBJ1-3
clone size: .
V gene: TRBV19
CDR3 protein: CASSPPGLLGNTIYF
CDR3 DNA: TGTGCCAGTAGTCCCCCGGGTCTACTCGGAAACACCATATATTTT

D gene: .
J gene: TRBJ2-3
clone size: .
V gene: TRBV27
CDR3 protein: CASSLYQLGGSPLNTQYF
CDR3 DNA: TGTGCCAGCAGTTTATATCAGTTAGGGGGAAGTCCCCTTAACACGCAGTATTTT

D gene: TRBD2
J gene: TRBJ2-3
clone size: once
V gene: TRBV13
CDR3 protein: CASSFRIAGVSTDTQYF
CDR3 DNA: TGTGCCAGCAGCTTCCGAATAGCGGGAGTGAGCACAGATACGCAGTATTTT

D gene: .
J gene: TRBJ2-4
clone size: .
V gene: TRBV7-9
CDR3 protein: CASSSDRNIQYF
CDR3 DNA: TGTGCCAGCAGCTCGGACAGAAACATTCAGTACTTC

D gene: TRBD2
J gene: TRBJ2-3
clone size: .
V gene: TRBV5-4
CDR3 protein: CASSSKREQSDTQYF
CDR3 DNA: TGTGCCAGCAGCTCGAAGCGGGAGCAGTCAGATACGCAGTATTTT